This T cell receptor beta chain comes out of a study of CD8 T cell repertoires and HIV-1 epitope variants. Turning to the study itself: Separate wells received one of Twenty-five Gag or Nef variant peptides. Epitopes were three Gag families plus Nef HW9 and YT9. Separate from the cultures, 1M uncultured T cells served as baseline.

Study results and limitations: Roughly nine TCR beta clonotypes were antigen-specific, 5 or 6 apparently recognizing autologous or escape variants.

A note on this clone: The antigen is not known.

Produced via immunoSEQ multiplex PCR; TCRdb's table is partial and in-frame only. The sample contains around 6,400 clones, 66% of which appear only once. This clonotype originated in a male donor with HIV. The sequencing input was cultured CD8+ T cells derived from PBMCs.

The CDR3 reads CASRQGLLPLETQYF. The CDR3 DNA reads as TGTGCCAGCAGACAGGGACTGTTACCTTTAGAGACCCAGTACTTC. The chain links TRBV27 to TRBJ2-5; D is tentatively TRBD1 or TRBD2 (6 bases each). The CDR3 is made up of 15 amino acids. Trimming left V 6 bases short and J 4 bases short, with 18 bases between. The V gene's germline CDR1 is MNHEY and CDR2 SMNVEV (reference sequence).